This entry describes one T cell receptor (beta chain). Its antigen is undetermined. This entry belongs to a study of shared clonotypes between healthy human individuals. The germline V and J ends were trimmed by 5 bases and 2 bases, with 13 bases remaining between them. Germline V gene lookup returns CDR1 SEHNR and CDR2 FQNEAQ (reference sequence). This CDR3 is 14 amino acids long. TCRdb's copy holds only in-frame clones and misses some; the assay was immunoSEQ multiplex PCR. This table holds about 1 million clones, around 75% found once. Study-wide results and limits: With several donors compared, around 5.4% of naive CD4 clonotypes were shared.

The sequence was obtained from a man between 18 and 35 years old in good health. This chain links TRBV7-9 with TRBJ2-7; possibly TRBD1 or TRBD2 for D (7 bases each). Sequenced sample: memory CD4+ T cells sorted from blood. Subset reported: CD45RA-negative fraction. The DNA of the CDR3 is TGTGCCAGCAGCCAGCAGGGGGGGCCCTACGAGCAGTACTTC. The encoded protein is CASSQQGGPYEQYF.